What follows is one TCR beta chain and its context. This clone was counted a single time. The antigen this receptor binds is unknown. Per-base qualities were not stored, and no clone one base away is much larger. Cut back by 4 bases and 3 bases, the V and J ends lie 11 bases apart. Measured from the cysteine to the phenylalanine, the CDR3 is 14 residues long. The only DNA kept is the CDR3, 42 bases in frame from the first base. CDR1 and CDR2, looked up from the germline V gene (reference sequence), are SGHKS and YYEKEE. This sample stems from a study of blood T cell repertoires in COVID-19 (TCRdb year 2020). Context from the whole study: Samples from collaborators originated in the United States, Italy and Spain and spanned both the acute and convalescent phases of COVID-19. The sample metadata nearly always contained a de-identified subject ID, COVID-19 status, age in years and sex. HLA class I and class II types, where available, came from metadata supplied by the sample provider rather than from assay-based typing. The repertoires were released in a freely available public database intended as a resource for research on the immune response to SARS-CoV-2. The material from the prospective study consisted of cDNA or gDNA derived from T cells, B-cell-depleted T cells, or PBMCs. The dataset comprised deeply sampled blood TCRbeta repertoires from subjects exposed to, actively infected with, or recovered from COVID-19. The samples were drawn from the first 160 participants of the ongoing ImmuneRACE study and from 1,254 subjects provided by 6 global collaborators. The full study reports these points: How much clinical and demographic metadata was included differed by source and by participant, and the metadata was provided uncurated.

The immunoSEQ Assay, a bias-controlled multiplex PCR, was used to amplify TCRbeta CDR3 regions from genomic DNA. Per the original workflow: The number of nucleated cells in each sample was estimated from the amplification of reference gene primers within the assay. To quantify the absolute abundance of each unique TCRbeta CDR3 rearrangement, sequence reads were collapsed and filtered. For each sample, productive Simpson clonality was calculated by taking the square root of Simpson's diversity index across productive rearrangements. This immuneACCESS table, as held by TCRdb, lists in-frame sequences with V and J called but not all clones. Of the missing ones, under half trace to an unresolved V gene in checked studies; the others have no known cause. V, J and clone size are taken as reported in that table, and D and trimming were inferred from the DNA itself. Present in this sample are around 120,000 clones, more than 70% of which were seen just once. The ten largest clones represent less than 2% of the sample.

Each collaborating institution followed its own protocols to collect whole blood in K2EDTA tubes. Collaborator samples were shipped for TCRbeta analysis as frozen whole blood, isolated PBMCs, or DNA extracted from either sample type. The clonotype comes from a human donor in a cohort sampled during active COVID-19. The sequenced material came from peripheral blood. Rearrangement joined TRBV5-5 to TRBJ1-5; TRBD1 might be the D gene, on 5 matching bases. The sequenced DNA is TGTGCCAGCAGCGCGGGACCCAACAATCAGCCCCAGCATTTT. Translated, this is CASSAGPNNQPQHF. The CDR3 plus the reference TRBV5-5 and TRBJ1-5 genes for the other parts give the full variable domain: DAGVTQSPTHLIKTRGQQVTLRCSPISGHKSVSWYQQVLGQGPQFIFQYYEKEERGRGNFPDRFSARQFPNYSSELNVNALLLGDSALYLCASSAGPNNQPQHFGDGTRLSIL.